A selection of T cell receptor beta chains follows, all from one sample in a study of cytomegalovirus exposure and HLA in healthy donors. The table came from immunoSEQ multiplex PCR; TCRdb's copy has only in-frame clones and leaves some out. The sample holds some 140,000 clones, 70% to 90% seen once. The sample comprised PBMCs. The receptor set was obtained from a woman aged 30 to 39 in good health and CMV-seronegative. CDR3s include the opening cysteine and the closing phenylalanine or tryptophan. The D gene is left open where the match is weak. A row's size may be missing; if present it is once, few, many or a size class.

abundance: .; v_gene: TRBV7-8; j_gene: TRBJ2-1; d_gene: TRBD2; CDR3nt: TGTGCCAGCTCCAGCGGGGGGGCTGATGAGCAGTTCTTC; CDR3aa: CASSSGGADEQFF
abundance: .; v_gene: TRBV28; j_gene: TRBJ1-4; d_gene: .; CDR3nt: TGTGCCAGCAGTTTTATCGGGATCAGTAATGAAAAACTGTTTTTT; CDR3aa: CASSFIGISNEKLFF
abundance: .; v_gene: TRBV27; j_gene: TRBJ2-3; d_gene: .; CDR3nt: TGTGCCAGCTCTGGTGCGGGGGCCCCGCCAGATACGCAGTATTTT; CDR3aa: CASSGAGAPPDTQYF
abundance: .; v_gene: TRBV7-9; j_gene: TRBJ1-3; d_gene: .; CDR3nt: TGTGCCAGCAGCTTTTCCATCTCTGGAAACACCATATATTTT; CDR3aa: CASSFSISGNTIYF
abundance: .; v_gene: TRBV14; j_gene: TRBJ1-2; d_gene: .; CDR3nt: TGTGCCAGCAGCCAAGATAGCAGGGTGGGCTACACCTTC; CDR3aa: CASSQDSRVGYTF
abundance: .; v_gene: TRBV11-3; j_gene: TRBJ2-2; d_gene: TRBD1; CDR3nt: TGTGCCAGCAGCATCCTGACAGGGGGGGAGCTGTTTTTT; CDR3aa: CASSILTGGELFF
abundance: .; v_gene: TRBV19; j_gene: TRBJ1-6; d_gene: .; CDR3nt: TGTGCCAGTAGTATTTGGAGCTCCTATAATTCACCCCTCCACTTT; CDR3aa: CASSIWSSYNSPLHF
abundance: few; v_gene: TRBV7-9; j_gene: TRBJ1-1; d_gene: .; CDR3nt: TGTGCCAGCAGCCAGACGGGAGCAGGACACACTGAAGCTTTCTTT; CDR3aa: CASSQTGAGHTEAFF
abundance: .; v_gene: TRBV6-1; j_gene: TRBJ1-6; d_gene: .; CDR3nt: TGTGCCAGCAGCTACGGGGGGGCCCTCAATTCACCCCTCCACTTT; CDR3aa: CASSYGGALNSPLHF
abundance: .; v_gene: TRBV5-6; j_gene: TRBJ2-1; d_gene: .; CDR3nt: TGTGCCAGCAGCTCCATGATGGAGATCAACTTTCAGTTCTTC; CDR3aa: CASSSMMEINFQFF
abundance: .; v_gene: TRBV2; j_gene: TRBJ1-2; d_gene: .; CDR3nt: TGTGCCAGCAGTGAAGCTCGGAAGGGGGATGGCTACACCTTC; CDR3aa: CASSEARKGDGYTF
abundance: .; v_gene: TRBV6-6; j_gene: TRBJ1-1; d_gene: .; CDR3nt: TGTGCCAGCAGGGACTATGAGACATTTTGGGCTTTCTTT; CDR3aa: CASRDYETFWAFF
abundance: once; v_gene: TRBV5-6; j_gene: TRBJ2-3; d_gene: .; CDR3nt: TGTGCCAGCAGCCTACCGGGACTTCACACAGATACGCAGTATTTT; CDR3aa: CASSLPGLHTDTQYF
abundance: .; v_gene: TRBV29-1; j_gene: TRBJ1-2; d_gene: TRBD1; CDR3nt: TGCAGCGTTACAACCGCGGGACAGGGCAACTATGGCTACACCTTC; CDR3aa: CSVTTAGQGNYGYTF
abundance: .; v_gene: TRBV2; j_gene: TRBJ1-4; d_gene: .; CDR3nt: TGTGCCAGCAGTGAAGCTGGACAGCCTGAAAAACTGTTTTTT; CDR3aa: CASSEAGQPEKLFF
abundance: .; v_gene: TRBV5-8; j_gene: TRBJ1-4; d_gene: .; CDR3nt: TGTGCCAGCAGCTGGAGGAGCCTAAGGGATGAAAAACTGTTTTTT; CDR3aa: CASSWRSLRDEKLFF
abundance: .; v_gene: TRBV4-2; j_gene: TRBJ2-3; d_gene: TRBD2; CDR3nt: TGTGCCAGCAGCAACCAAAAGACCCGGGGGGCAGATACGCAGTATTTT; CDR3aa: CASSNQKTRGADTQYF
abundance: .; v_gene: TRBV5-1; j_gene: TRBJ2-7; d_gene: .; CDR3nt: TGCGCCAGCAGCTTGGGTTTTGGAGCCGACTACGAGCAGTACTTC; CDR3aa: CASSLGFGADYEQYF
abundance: .; v_gene: TRBV7-8; j_gene: TRBJ1-1; d_gene: .; CDR3nt: TGTGCCAGCAGCCCTAATAGTATCCAGAACACTGAAGCTTTCTTT; CDR3aa: CASSPNSIQNTEAFF
abundance: .; v_gene: TRBV5-1; j_gene: TRBJ2-5; d_gene: TRBD2; CDR3nt: TGCGCCAGCAGCAGATTAGCGGGGAGGGAGACCCAGTACTTC; CDR3aa: CASSRLAGRETQYF
abundance: .; v_gene: TRBV9; j_gene: TRBJ2-5; d_gene: TRBD1; CDR3nt: TGTGCCAGCAGCGTAGTGGACAGGGGAAGGGAGACCCAGTACTTC; CDR3aa: CASSVVDRGRETQYF
abundance: .; v_gene: TRBV7-6; j_gene: TRBJ2-1; d_gene: TRBD1; CDR3nt: TGTGCCAGCAGCTTAGTAGGTCAGGACAGGTATACGAATGAGCAGTTCTTC; CDR3aa: CASSLVGQDRYTNEQFF
abundance: few; v_gene: TRBV9; j_gene: TRBJ2-5; d_gene: TRBD1; CDR3nt: TGTGCCAGCAGCCGACAGGGATGGGAGACCCAGTACTTC; CDR3aa: CASSRQGWETQYF
abundance: .; v_gene: TRBV5-1; j_gene: TRBJ2-7; d_gene: .; CDR3nt: TGCGCCAGCAGCTCCGATCTGGTAGCGGATCCCTACGAGCAGTACTTC; CDR3aa: CASSSDLVADPYEQYF
abundance: once; v_gene: TRBV7-6; j_gene: TRBJ2-3; d_gene: .; CDR3nt: TGTGCCAGCAGCCACCCATATGGGGGCGCGAGCACAGATACGCAGTATTTT; CDR3aa: CASSHPYGGASTDTQYF
abundance: few; v_gene: TRBV21-1; j_gene: TRBJ2-4; d_gene: .; CDR3nt: TGTGCCAGCAGCAAATTGATCTGGGCGTTAGCCAAAAACATTCAGTACTTC; CDR3aa: CASSKLIWALAKNIQYF
abundance: .; v_gene: TRBV27; j_gene: TRBJ2-1; d_gene: .; CDR3nt: TGTGCCAGCAGTTTTAGTCGGAGCTCCTACAATGAGCAGTTCTTC; CDR3aa: CASSFSRSSYNEQFF
abundance: .; v_gene: TRBV5-1; j_gene: TRBJ2-5; d_gene: TRBD2; CDR3nt: TGCGCCAGCAGCTTGCGGTCTAGCGGGGGGGCAGAGACCCAGTACTTC; CDR3aa: CASSLRSSGGAETQYF